The subject of this entry is one T cell receptor (beta chain). Its antigen is not identified. The protocol was immunoSEQ multiplex PCR, while the TCRdb copy is restricted to in-frame clones and leaves out a portion. The sample shows about 26,000 clones, around four fifths of them seen only once. The sample originates from a study of lymphopenia after photon versus proton radiotherapy. Study-level results: Photon-treated patients lost naive T cells and TCR diversity; proton-treated stayed stable. Post-nadir TCR diversity decline inversely tracked overall survival among those who died. Post-nadir diversity loss with photons came from oligoclonal expansion, particularly CD8+ Temra cells. Better survival with proton therapy was suggested as possible, not demonstrated.

Deletions cut 6 bases from V and 1 base from J, with 17 bases between. Looked up from germline, CDR1 is MDHEN and CDR2 is SYDVKM. The CDR3 is made up of 16 amino acids. The chain links TRBV28 to TRBJ2-3, with a possible D match to TRBD2 (5 bases). The sequence was collected from a woman aged 45-60 years with pancreatic cancer. The input for sequencing was peripheral blood, taken from a patient treated with photon-based radiotherapy. The DNA of the CDR3 is TGTGCCAGCAGACCCTCGCGGGCCTGGGGCACAGATACGCAGTATTTT. It translates to CASRPSRAWGTDTQYF.